This TCR beta chain derives from a study of OX40 agonist ivuxolimab in advanced cancers. Broadly, across the study: Ivuxolimab was a fully human IgG2 agonistic monoclonal antibody targeting the costimulatory receptor OX40 (CD134). Among the roughly 50 dose-escalation patients, approximately 20 had hepatocellular carcinoma, approximately 15 melanoma, 9 renal cell carcinoma and 9 head and neck cancer. The purpose of peripheral TCRbeta sequencing was to test whether ivuxolimab changed TCR sequence diversity and led to clonal T-cell expansion. In the dose-escalation cohort, 75% to 85% of patients were male, and the mean age was 60 years with a range of about 20 to 79. Prior anti-PD-1, anti-PD-L1 or anti-CTLA-4 therapy was permitted, and 40% of dose-escalation patients had received checkpoint inhibitors. The monotherapy dose-escalation portion (N = 52 patients) of the phase I ivuxolimab trial is reported in the paper. Intravenous ivuxolimab was administered to patients every 2 weeks at six dose levels: 0.01, 0.1, 0.3, 1.5, 3 and 10 mg/kg. Three dose-escalation patients achieved partial responses, one with hepatocellular carcinoma and two with cutaneous melanoma. Paper-wide results and their limitations: Low levels of normalized T-cell clonal expansion were also shown by some nonresponding patients. Partial responders in the 0.1-3.0 mg/kg groups had among the lowest normalized peripheral clonal expansion, especially among CD8+ T cells. At doses from 0.1 to 3.0 mg/kg, clonal expansion was seen in both CD4+ and CD8+ blood T cells between baseline and week 6. The antigen specificity of the clonally expanded peripheral T cells was not determined. On average, CD8+ T cells showed more expanded clones than CD4+ T cells after ivuxolimab.

Measured from the cysteine to the phenylalanine, the CDR3 is 17 residues long. Only CDR3 DNA is held: 51 bases, read in frame from base 1. Per the germline V gene, SGHAT is the CDR1 and FQNNGV is the CDR2. Between the V and J ends, shortened by 1 base and 5 bases respectively, the junction contains 20 bases. Regarding this clone: There is no known antigen for this receptor. Per-nucleotide qualities are absent, and no much larger clonotype sits a single base away.

Genomic DNA was isolated from the sorted cells so that the TCRbeta CDR3 region could be sequenced. The immunoSEQ Assay was used to sequence the TCRbeta CDR3 regions. TCRdb took over this immuneACCESS table, retaining in-frame rearrangements with V and J assigned. Such tables are incomplete; in checked studies, under half of the missing clones stem from an unresolved V gene, and the remainder is unexplained. The sample table shows approximately 82,000 clones, and 80% to 90% are seen once. The leading ten clones occupy 1.5% to 2% of the sample. Patients with a history of autoimmune disease or receiving systemic immunosuppression were excluded from the trial. In every dose cohort, peripheral blood was drawn for TCR sequencing at baseline, cycle 4 day 1, and cycle 7 day 1. Samples came from an open-label, multicenter, first-in-human phase I dose-escalation trial of ivuxolimab. Adults with locally advanced or metastatic melanoma, renal cell, hepatocellular, or head and neck squamous cell carcinoma were enrolled in the trial. Before TCR sequencing, CD4+ T cells and CD8+ T cells from peripheral blood were sorted into separate populations.

The origin of this receptor is an adult with an advanced solid tumor such as melanoma, head and neck, liver or kidney cancer. Here the sequenced sample was CD4+ or CD8+ T cells sorted from blood, taken in a trial of the OX40 agonist ivuxolimab. Recombination joined TRBV11-2 with TRBJ2-5; TRBD1 is possibly the D segment (10 matching bases). The CDR3 region reads CASSLGLAGQGSETQYF. The nucleotide sequence reads TGTGCCAGCAGCTTAGGGCTAGCGGGACAGGGGAGCGAGACCCAGTACTTC.